This passage covers 24 T cell receptor beta chains from one sample sequenced in a study of shared clonotypes between healthy human individuals. Sequencing used immunoSEQ multiplex PCR; TCRdb keeps in-frame clones, though not all of them. The sample carries a few million clones, around 90% recorded once. The sequencing input was naive CD4+ T cells sorted from blood. Subset meaning: CD45RA+ positively selected. All receptors come from a man aged 18-30 years in good health.

The gene calls are TRBV12-5 and TRBJ2-1; D ambiguous. The CDR3 has 15 amino acids. The V end lost 6 bases, the J end lost 0 bases, and 12 bases lay between the germline ends. Germline values: CDR1 LGHNT, CDR2 FRNRAP. The CDR3 is CASGIKLSSYNEQFF. CDR3 bases: TGTGCTAGTGGCATTAAACTGAGCTCCTACAATGAGCAGTTCTTC.

This chain uses TRBV7-9 with TRBJ2-7; 10 bases agree with TRBD1. V was clipped by 1 base and J by 8 bases; unmatched bases: 8. The CDR3 sequence is 15 residues long. Germline CDR1 reads SEHNR; CDR2 reads FQNEAQ (reference sequence). CDR3 loop: CASSLEGTGASKQYF. The CDR3 DNA is TGTGCCAGCAGCTTAGAAGGGACAGGGGCCTCCAAGCAGTACTTC.

DNA for the CDR3: TGTGCCAGCAGCTTAGATTTCGCAGGGCGGAATGAGCAGTTCTTC. Protein: CASSLDFAGRNEQFF. V and J are TRBV11-3 and TRBJ2-1; D perhaps matches TRBD1 (5 bases). Germline-derived CDR1 and CDR2 are SGHNT and YENEEA. This CDR3 region has 15 residues. Trimming removed 0 bases from V and 7 bases from J, with 13 bases in between.

The J gene is TRBJ1-2, the V gene TRBV9; D perhaps matches TRBD1 (5 bases). Germline V gene data show CDR1 as SGDLS and CDR2 as YYNGEE. V shed 0 bases and J shed 1 base, with 7 bases lying between them. The length of the CDR3 is 14 residues. The CDR3 reads CASSVVDSNYGYTF. The CDR3 DNA reads as TGTGCCAGCAGCGTAGTCGACAGTAACTATGGCTACACCTTC.

The chain couples TRBV5-6 to TRBJ2-5; the match to TRBD1 covers 8 bases. Unmatched junction bases numbered 3, after V lost 0 bases and J lost 2 bases. The CDR3 runs to 15 residues. The germline V gene encodes CDR1 SGHDT and CDR2 YYEEEE. The CDR3 spells CASSLVTGAQETQYF. DNA of the CDR3: TGTGCCAGCAGCTTGGTGACAGGGGCACAAGAGACCCAGTACTTC.

A note on this clone: The sample has other DNA sequences that encode this CDR3 too. The chain is built from TRBV6-5 and TRBJ2-7; the D is unclear. The CDR3 has 11 residues. V lost 0 bases and J lost 6, with 3 bases in between. The germline V gene has CDR1 MNHEY and CDR2 SVGAGI. CDR3 bases: TGTGCCAGCAGTTACTCCGGCGAGCAGTACTTC. It encodes CASSYSGEQYF.

This clone has only one observation. Other DNA sequences in the sample encode the same CDR3. This chain connects TRBV7-9 to TRBJ2-1; 10 bases match TRBD2. In germline, CDR1 is SEHNR, CDR2 FQNEAQ (reference sequence). Trimming took 5 bases from V and 2 from J; bases not matched to a gene: 3. This CDR3 spans 15 amino acids. The CDR3 loop reads CASSPLAGAYNEQFF. The CDR3 coding sequence is TGTGCCAGCAGCCCTCTAGCGGGGGCCTACAATGAGCAGTTCTTC.

The rearrangement joins TRBV5-6 to TRBJ2-1; no firm D call. Germline CDR1 SGHDT, CDR2 YYEEEE. This CDR3 region has 15 residues. V dropped 0 bases and J dropped 2 bases, with 9 bases sitting between them. As DNA, the CDR3 is TGTGCCAGCAGCTTGGGACGCCTAACCTACAATGAGCAGTTCTTC. The encoded protein is CASSLGRLTYNEQFF. The variable domain in full, with the rest retrieved from reference TRBV5-6 and TRBJ2-1, is DAGVTQSPTHLIKTRGQQVTLRCSPKSGHDTVSWYQQALGQGPQFIFQYYEEEERQRGNFPDRFSGHQFPNYSSELNVNALLLGDSALYLCASSLGRLTYNEQFFGPGTRLTVL.

The chain employs TRBV5-8 and TRBJ2-2, with TRBD1 matching 8 bases. Trimming removed 0 bases from V and 7 bases from J; junction bases left unmatched: 5. CDR3 length: 15 residues. Germline V gene sequence: CDR1 SGHTS, CDR2 YDEGEE. The CDR3 is CASSLDRGSIGELFF. CDR3 bases: TGTGCCAGCAGCTTGGACAGGGGGAGTATCGGGGAGCTGTTTTTT.

Details on this clone: The sample carries other DNA sequences with the same CDR3. The V gene is TRBV10-3, the J gene TRBJ1-2; D is unresolved. V was shortened by 3 bases and J by 2 bases, with 7 bases between the two germline ends. This CDR3 is built from 13 residues. Germline V CDR1 and CDR2: ENHRY, SYGVKD. CDR3 protein: CAISEAVNYGYTF. The CDR3 region has the DNA TGTGCCATCAGTGAAGCAGTCAACTATGGCTACACCTTC.

The genes are TRBV5-1 and TRBJ2-1, with 7 positions matching TRBD1. The CDR3 contains 13 residues. Germline assignment: CDR1 SGHRS and CDR2 YFSETQ. J lost 2 bases, V lost 5 bases, and 1 base had no gene match. In DNA form, the CDR3 reads TGCGCCAGCAGGACAGGGACCTACAATGAGCAGTTCTTC. This gives the protein CASRTGTYNEQFF.

The J gene is TRBJ2-7, the V gene TRBV11-2; TRBD2 is a possible D gene (6 bases). Trimming cost V 1 base and J 5 bases, with 12 bases left between them. The germline V gene encodes CDR1 SGHAT and CDR2 FQNNGV. The CDR3 is 14 residues long. The CDR3 is CASSLARLEDEQYF. DNA of the CDR3: TGTGCCAGCAGCTTAGCCCGACTAGAGGACGAGCAGTACTTC.

The count of this clone is one. The chain carries TRBV29-1 and TRBJ2-7; 8 bases match TRBD2. The CDR3 runs to 13 residues. The germline V gene has CDR1 SQVTM and CDR2 ANQGSEA. V dropped 7 bases and J dropped 2; count of bases not matched to a gene: 7. The CDR3 coding sequence is TGCAGCGCCAAGCGGGAGTCCCCCTACGAGCAGTACTTC. It encodes CSAKRESPYEQYF.

The gene calls are TRBV4-1 and TRBJ2-5; possibly TRBD1 for D (6 bases). The V and J ends lost 2 bases and 3 bases respectively, with 16 bases between them. The CDR3 extends over 16 amino acids. Germline lookup yields CDR1 MGHRA and CDR2 YSYEKL. The CDR3 protein is CASSQHLGTIKETQYF. As DNA, the CDR3 is TGCGCCAGCAGCCAACACCTCGGGACAATTAAAGAGACCCAGTACTTC.

The rearrangement links TRBV28 to TRBJ2-7; TRBD1 matches 9 bases. The CDR3 consists of 15 residues. The ends lost 6 bases at V and 6 bases at J; junction bases unmatched: 12. Germline V gene data show CDR1 as MDHEN and CDR2 as SYDVKM. The CDR3 spells CASRETGGLTLEQYF. CDR3 nucleotides: TGTGCCAGCAGGGAAACAGGGGGCCTAACTCTCGAGCAGTACTTC.

The rearrangement links TRBV6-1 to TRBJ1-3; D gene uncertain. V was clipped by 0 bases and J by 0 bases, with 12 bases between them. The germline V gene encodes CDR1 MNHNS and CDR2 SASEGT. The CDR3 consists of 17 residues. CDR3 protein: CASSEAPTAYSGNTIYF. CDR3 nucleotide sequence: TGTGCCAGCAGTGAAGCGCCTACAGCCTACTCTGGAAACACCATATATTTT.

On this clone itself: This sample includes further DNA sequences coding for the same CDR3. This sequence joins TRBV29-1 and TRBJ1-1, with 8 bases aligning to TRBD1. Germline V gene sequence: CDR1 SQVTM, CDR2 ANQGSEA. The junction had 4 bases not matched to a gene; V was cut back by 6 bases and J by 4 bases. This CDR3 comprises 12 residues. The CDR3 nucleotides are TGCAGCGTCGAACAGGGGGGCACTGAAGCTTTCTTT. Translating it yields CSVEQGGTEAFF.

This clone was seen just once. V usage is TRBV10-2 and J usage is TRBJ2-5, with 10 positions matching TRBD1. Germline V lookup: CDR1 WSHSY, CDR2 SAAADI. After removal of 1 base from V and 5 bases from J, the junction contained 7 bases not matched to a gene. The CDR3 spans 16 residues. This CDR3 is CASSELSTGGAETQYF. CDR3 bases: TGCGCCAGCAGTGAGTTATCGACAGGGGGCGCGGAGACCCAGTACTTC.

The chain is built from TRBV6-6 and TRBJ1-6; no reliable D call. With 2 bases removed from V and 10 bases from J, the gap between germline ends came to 15 bases. The germline V gene has CDR1 MNHNY and CDR2 SVGAGI (reference sequence). The CDR3 spans 15 residues. The CDR3 loop reads CASSYTDRLESPLHF. CDR3 bases: TGTGCCAGCAGTTACACCGACCGGTTGGAATCACCCCTCCACTTT.

The chain joins TRBV27 to TRBJ2-5, with 7 bases fitting TRBD2. V lost 10 bases to trimming and J lost 2 bases; unmatched junction nucleotides: 7. CDR1 and CDR2 from the germline V gene are MNHEY and SMNVEV (reference sequence). CDR3 length: 13 amino acids. CDR3 nucleotides: TGTGCCAACCTCGGGACTATTCAAGAGACCCAGTACTTC. Translated: CANLGTIQETQYF.

The CDR3 nucleotides read TGCGCCAGCACCCTGGGGGGACGCGAGCAGTACTTC. This sequence encodes CASTLGGREQYF. The chain combines TRBV23-1 with TRBJ2-7; TRBD2 is a possible D gene (6 bases). TRBV23-1 is an open reading frame whose function is uncertain. Trimming took off 7 bases at V and 6 bases at J, with 13 bases between the two ends. CDR3 size: 12 residues.

In the case of this clone: The same CDR3 is also encoded by other DNA sequences in this sample. The chain's CDR3 is CASSQEGGTEAFF. The CDR3 coding sequence is TGCGCCAGCAGCCAAGAAGGGGGCACTGAAGCTTTCTTT. The rearrangement joins TRBV4-3 to TRBJ1-1, with D maybe TRBD1 (6 bases). Trimming left V 0 bases short and J 4 bases short, with 6 bases between. The CDR3 consists of 13 residues. The germline V gene has CDR1 LGHNA and CDR2 YSLEER.

The chain links TRBV29-1 to TRBJ2-5; weak D call: TRBD2 (7 bases). Trimming removed 3 bases at V and 10 bases at J, with 15 bases between. Germline assignment: CDR1 SQVTM and CDR2 ANQGSEA. The CDR3 sequence is 12 residues long. DNA of the CDR3: TGCAGCGTTGACTTACAGGGAGGGTTCCAGTACTTC. It codes for CSVDLQGGFQYF.

The genes are TRBV27 and TRBJ2-7; 10 nucleotides agree with TRBD1. The CDR3 is 17 residues long. CDR1 and CDR2 (germline): MNHEY, SMNVEV (reference sequence). J was trimmed by 3 bases and V by 2 bases; bases with no gene match: 10. CDR3 protein: CASSLRARDRGNYEQYF. The CDR3 nucleotides are TGTGCCAGCAGTTTAAGGGCCCGGGACAGGGGCAACTACGAGCAGTACTTC.